This T cell receptor (beta chain) was observed in a study of graft-versus-host responses after intestinal transplantation. Background on the study: Recipients had transplants, and these were multivisceral, liver-intestinal, or isolated intestinal. Study-wide results and limits: Declines in HvG clones occurring early post-transplant were associated with peak circulating GvH clone levels.

With regard to this clone: Its antigen remains unknown.

The germline CDR1 and CDR2 sequences are SNHLY and FYNNEI. The trim removed 4 bases at V and 5 bases at J, leaving 7 bases unmatched. The CDR3 runs to 14 residues. TCRdb's copy holds only in-frame clones and misses some; the assay was immunoSEQ multiplex PCR. Of over 120,000 clones listed, around nine tenths are singletons. The sequence was collected from a human donor who received an intestinal transplant. The chain couples TRBV2 to TRBJ1-1; TRBD1 agrees at 7 bases. Sequenced material: unstimulated CD4+ T cells sorted from spleen or lymph node cells, taken before intestinal transplant. The chain's CDR3 is CASSVRGQATEAFF. The CDR3 region has the DNA TGTGCCAGCAGTGTAAGGGGGCAAGCAACTGAAGCTTTCTTT.